This entry features one T cell receptor (beta chain) sequence. No antigen is known for it. The input lacks base qualities; no much larger clone sits a single base away. Blood samples were collected up to 4 times in the first month after transplant and then at least monthly when available. The germline V gene supplies CDR1 MGHRA and CDR2 YSYEKL. There are 15 amino acids in the CDR3, from cysteine to phenylalanine inclusive. Solely the CDR3 DNA is kept, with 45 bases framed from the first base. The germline ends are 15 bases apart after V is trimmed by 4 bases and J by 3 bases. Library preparation used the immunoSEQ multiplex PCR assay. For most patients, genomic DNA was subjected to high-throughput TCR-beta CDR3 sequencing by Adaptive Biotechnologies. The source study handled its data this way. TCR sequencing data were retrieved from Adaptive's ImmunoSEQ software for 18 patients, whereas a few other patients were processed with MiXCR and VDJtools. CDR3 nucleotide sequences shared by donor and recipient were removed because the origin of these sequences could not be assigned. To be classed as alloreactive, a clone needed at least 2-fold expansion over unstimulated cells and a minimum CFSE-low frequency of 0.002% (template counts) or 0.001% (read counts). Clones were considered mappable if detected in sequenced pre-transplant spleen, lymph node, or MLR CFSE-low populations of the donor or recipient. Cumulative frequency of alloreactive clones was calculated as a percentage of all sequences weighted by copy number. TCRdb holds this immuneACCESS table with in-frame rearrangements only. Some clones are missing; in checked studies, unresolved V genes explain under half, and the rest has no known cause. The D gene and trimming were derived from the DNA, and the V and J assignments and clone size from that table. This sample comprises tens of thousands of clones, about 90% of them detected only once. Jointly, the top ten make up roughly 5.5% of the sample.

This entry belongs to a study of graft-versus-host responses after intestinal transplantation (dated by TCRdb to the early 2020s). Looking at the study overall: The transplants that recipients received were multivisceral, liver-intestinal, or isolated intestinal. Every recipient was given anti-thymocyte globulin induction, followed by 2 to 4 years of maintenance tacrolimus and steroids. After intestinal transplantation, graft-versus-host and host-versus-graft alloreactive T cell clones were followed in the graft, circulation and bone marrow using bulk TCR-beta CDR3 sequencing. Alloreactive clones were identified by sequencing pre-transplant mixed lymphocyte reaction products and comparing them with unstimulated pre-transplant donor and recipient T cells. A cohort of 24 intestinal transplant recipients, including one retransplant, was enrolled, and a few patients lacking pretransplant specimens were excluded. Donor T cell macrochimerism was defined as a peak of at least 4% donor T cells among recipient peripheral blood mononuclear cells. Rather than going through the commercial service, samples from a few later patients were sequenced in-house on an Illumina MiSeq and processed with MiXCR. Here is what the overall study found, with its caveats: GvH clones were detected in recipient bone marrow, and some appeared earlier in ileal mucosa or blood, consistent with an intestinal mucosal origin. Conclusions were limited by the relatively low number and heterogeneity of intestinal transplant patients. High GvH to HvG T cell clonal ratios were observed in the allografts of patients with donor T cell macrochimerism. Early after transplant, peak levels of circulating GvH clones were found to be associated with declines in HvG clones.

The sequence came from a human patient who received an intestinal transplant, so some T cells may come from the graft donor. This receptor chain uses TRBV4-1 and TRBJ1-2; TRBD1 is perhaps the D gene, given 5 matching bases. The material was PBMCs, obtained more than 650 days after intestinal transplant. Here is the DNA: TGCGCCAGCAGCCCCGGGGCAGGTCGCTACTATGGCTACACCTTC. Translated, this gives CASSPGAGRYYGYTF.